This TCR beta chain was captured by sequencing in a study of T cells expressing NK-cell markers. For the study at large: Underlying the TCR beta repertoires were sorted CD3+CD56+NKG2C+, CD3+CD56+NKG2C- and CD3+CD56-NKG2C+ T cells. Findings and limits, study-wide: These clonotypes additionally ranked first within the CD3+CD56-NKG2C+ fraction of several donors.

The CDR3 contains 15 residues. Germline V lookup: CDR1 SGHAT, CDR2 FQNNGV. On this clonotype itself: Its cognate antigen is unknown.

As the method of synthesis, 5'RACE template switching with UMIs yielded TCR beta cDNA. Using the 5' RACE reads, TCRdb records one entry per CDR3 protein without DNA. The table lists roughly 430,000 distinct CDR3 sequences. Sample: blood T cells: a sorted CD56 or NKG2C T cell subset, CD4+ or CD8+ T cells, or bulk PBMC T cells (not recorded which). The receptor was isolated from a woman aged 18 to 75 in good health. This chain links TRBV11-2 with TRBJ1-4. The CDR3 reads CASSLLGSTNEKLFF. The full variable domain, rest sourced from reference TRBV11-2 and TRBJ1-4, is EAGVAQSPRYKIIEKRQSVAFWCNPISGHATLYWYQQILGQGPKLLIQFQNNGVVDDSQLPKDRFSAERLKGVDSTLKIQPAKLEDSAVYLCASSLLGSTNEKLFFGSGTQLSVL.